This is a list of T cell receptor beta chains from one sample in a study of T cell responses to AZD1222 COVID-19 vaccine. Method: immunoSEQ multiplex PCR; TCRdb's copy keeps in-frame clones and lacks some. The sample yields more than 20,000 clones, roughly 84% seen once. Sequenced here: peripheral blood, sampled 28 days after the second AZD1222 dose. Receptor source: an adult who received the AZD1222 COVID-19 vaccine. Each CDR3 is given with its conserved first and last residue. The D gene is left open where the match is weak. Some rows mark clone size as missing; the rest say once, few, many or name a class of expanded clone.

CDR3: CASSLPHLNEQFF; DNA: TGTGCCAGCAGCTTACCTCACTTAAATGAGCAGTTCTTC; size: .; V: TRBV7-2; J: TRBJ2-1; D: .
CDR3: CASSQDLRGWDEQFF; DNA: TGTGCCAGCAGCCAAGATCTAAGGGGCTGGGATGAGCAGTTCTTC; size: once; V: TRBV3-1/TRBV3-2; J: TRBJ2-1; D: .
CDR3: CASSVGNRVKTDTQYF; DNA: TGTGCCAGCAGCGTAGGTAACAGGGTAAAAACAGATACGCAGTATTTT; size: .; V: TRBV9; J: TRBJ2-3; D: .
CDR3: CASSFRNTEAFF; DNA: TGTGCCAGCAGTTTTAGGAACACTGAAGCTTTCTTT; size: .; V: TRBV28; J: TRBJ1-1; D: .
CDR3: CASSLVERETQYF; DNA: TGTGCCAGCAGCTTAGTAGAAAGAGAGACCCAGTACTTC; size: once; V: TRBV11-3; J: TRBJ2-5; D: .
CDR3: CASSQDAPSLAGYNNEQFF; DNA: TGCGCCAGCAGCCAAGATGCCCCCTCACTAGCGGGATATAACAATGAGCAGTTCTTC; size: once; V: TRBV4-1; J: TRBJ2-1; D: TRBD2
CDR3: CASSNRGEGETQYF; DNA: TGTGCCAGCAGCAACAGGGGGGAAGGGGAGACCCAGTACTTC; size: .; V: TRBV11-1; J: TRBJ2-5; D: TRBD1
CDR3: CASIVRGRWETQYF; DNA: TGTGCCAGCATCGTAAGGGGGCGATGGGAGACCCAGTACTTC; size: .; V: TRBV6-5; J: TRBJ2-5; D: TRBD1
CDR3: CASSQSGELFF; DNA: TGTGCCAGCAGCCAATCCGGGGAGCTGTTTTTT; size: .; V: TRBV3-1/TRBV3-2; J: TRBJ2-2; D: .
CDR3: CASSLGQGNYGYTF; DNA: TGTGCCAGCAGCTTAGGACAGGGCAACTATGGCTACACCTTC; size: .; V: TRBV5-5; J: TRBJ1-2; D: TRBD1
CDR3: CASSGGGGDAFF; DNA: TGTGCCAGCAGCGGAGGTGGAGGGGACGCTTTCTTT; size: once; V: TRBV7-9; J: TRBJ1-1; D: .
CDR3: CASVGGRNNEQFF; DNA: TGTGCCAGCGTGGGAGGCCGTAACAATGAGCAGTTCTTC; size: .; V: TRBV28; J: TRBJ2-1; D: .
CDR3: CASGLSGLRNEQFF; DNA: TGTGCCAGCGGCCTTTCGGGACTTCGCAATGAGCAGTTCTTC; size: .; V: TRBV27; J: TRBJ2-1; D: .
CDR3: CASSQGRGYQETQYF; DNA: TGCGCCAGCAGCCAAGGGCGAGGGTACCAAGAGACCCAGTACTTC; size: .; V: TRBV4-1; J: TRBJ2-5; D: .
CDR3: CASSPPGTSGNEQFF; DNA: TGTGCCAGCAGTCCCCCGGGGACTAGCGGCAATGAGCAGTTCTTC; size: .; V: TRBV6-6; J: TRBJ2-1; D: TRBD2
CDR3: CASSTGQSDYGYTF; DNA: TGTGCCAGCAGCACAGGACAGTCGGACTATGGCTACACCTTC; size: .; V: TRBV28; J: TRBJ1-2; D: .
CDR3: CANRHPTKETQYF; DNA: TGTGCCAATCGACACCCTACAAAAGAGACCCAGTACTTC; size: .; V: TRBV5-8; J: TRBJ2-5; D: .
CDR3: CASSLRDRTSRNTIYF; DNA: TGCGCCAGCAGCCTCCGGGACAGGACGTCGCGGAACACCATATATTTT; size: few; V: TRBV4-1; J: TRBJ1-3; D: TRBD1
CDR3: CASSQIQAESNIQYF; DNA: TGTGCCAGCAGCCAAATCCAAGCTGAGTCAAACATTCAGTACTTC; size: .; V: TRBV3-1/TRBV3-2; J: TRBJ2-4; D: .
CDR3: CASSLGQGATNEKLFF; DNA: TGCGCCAGCAGCTTGGGGCAGGGGGCAACTAATGAAAAACTGTTTTTT; size: .; V: TRBV5-1; J: TRBJ1-4; D: TRBD1
CDR3: CASSPGLADHNEQFF; DNA: TGCGCCAGCAGCCCGGGACTAGCGGATCACAATGAGCAGTTCTTC; size: .; V: TRBV4-1; J: TRBJ2-1; D: TRBD2
CDR3: CASGTPTNEKLFF; DNA: TGTGCCAGCGGGACACCAACTAATGAAAAACTGTTTTTT; size: once; V: TRBV2; J: TRBJ1-4; D: .
CDR3: CASSLGNLNTEAFF; DNA: TGTGCCAGCAGCTTAGGCAACCTGAACACTGAAGCTTTCTTT; size: .; V: TRBV7-8; J: TRBJ1-1; D: .
CDR3: CASSRGINTEAFF; DNA: TGTGCCAGCAGCCGAGGGATTAACACTGAAGCTTTCTTT; size: .; V: TRBV3-1/TRBV3-2; J: TRBJ1-1; D: .
CDR3: CASTTYNEQFF; DNA: TGTGCCAGCACCACCTACAATGAGCAGTTCTTC; size: .; V: TRBV12-3/TRBV12-4; J: TRBJ2-1; D: .
CDR3: CASSLVGSGTDTQYF; DNA: TGCGCCAGCAGCTTGGTTGGTAGCGGCACAGATACGCAGTATTTT; size: .; V: TRBV5-1; J: TRBJ2-3; D: .
CDR3: CASSLPHRGGNEQFF; DNA: TGTGCCAGCAGCTTGCCGCACAGGGGGGGCAATGAGCAGTTCTTC; size: .; V: TRBV5-6; J: TRBJ2-1; D: .
CDR3: CASSLPATGVESYEQYF; DNA: TGTGCCAGCAGCCTCCCGGCGACAGGGGTAGAATCCTACGAGCAGTACTTC; size: .; V: TRBV28; J: TRBJ2-7; D: TRBD1
CDR3: CATGRDGAYEQYF; DNA: TGTGCCACGGGGAGGGACGGAGCCTACGAGCAGTACTTC; size: .; V: TRBV7-9; J: TRBJ2-7; D: TRBD2
CDR3: CASSPLRNTGELFF; DNA: TGTGCCAGCAGCCCCCTAAGGAACACCGGGGAGCTGTTTTTT; size: .; V: TRBV11-3; J: TRBJ2-2; D: .
CDR3: CASSFGTGILYEQYF; DNA: TGTGCCAGCAGCTTTGGGACAGGGATCCTCTACGAGCAGTACTTC; size: .; V: TRBV5-6; J: TRBJ2-7; D: TRBD1
CDR3: CASSLDGDYGYTF; DNA: TGTGCCAGCAGCTTAGACGGTGACTATGGCTACACCTTC; size: .; V: TRBV11-1; J: TRBJ1-2; D: .
CDR3: CASRIRQGTKGEQYF; DNA: TGCGCCAGCAGAATCCGACAGGGGACAAAAGGCGAGCAGTACTTC; size: .; V: TRBV5-1; J: TRBJ2-7; D: TRBD1
CDR3: CSVEAGTDTQYF; DNA: TGCAGCGTTGAGGCAGGGACAGATACGCAGTATTTT; size: .; V: TRBV29-1; J: TRBJ2-3; D: .
CDR3: CASSLVGGGNNEQFF; DNA: TGCGCCAGCAGCTTGGTCGGCGGGGGAAACAATGAGCAGTTCTTC; size: .; V: TRBV5-1; J: TRBJ2-1; D: TRBD2
CDR3: CASSFLAGDSYEQYF; DNA: TGTGCCAGCAGCTTCCTAGCGGGAGACTCCTACGAGCAGTACTTC; size: once; V: TRBV7-9; J: TRBJ2-7; D: TRBD2
CDR3: CATSQGSGTGDYGYTF; DNA: TGTGCCACCAGTCAAGGATCCGGGACAGGGGACTATGGCTACACCTTC; size: .; V: TRBV24-1; J: TRBJ1-2; D: TRBD1
CDR3: CATRDALTDTQYF; DNA: TGTGCCACGAGGGACGCGCTCACAGATACGCAGTATTTT; size: .; V: TRBV24-1; J: TRBJ2-3; D: .
CDR3: CASSLPSRVVQGYTF; DNA: TGTGCCAGCAGCCTCCCGTCCAGGGTGGTACAAGGCTACACCTTC; size: .; V: TRBV5-4; J: TRBJ1-2; D: .
CDR3: CASSDFDGYGYTF; DNA: TGTGCCAGCAGTGATTTCGACGGGTATGGCTACACCTTC; size: .; V: TRBV25-1; J: TRBJ1-2; D: .
CDR3: CASSLAATNTGELFF; DNA: TGTGCTAGCAGCTTAGCGGCCACCAACACCGGGGAGCTGTTTTTT; size: once; V: TRBV7-7; J: TRBJ2-2; D: .
CDR3: CASSLRAENEKLFF; DNA: TGCGCCAGCAGCTTGCGAGCGGAGAATGAAAAACTGTTTTTT; size: .; V: TRBV5-1; J: TRBJ1-4; D: .
CDR3: CASSRGANEKLFF; DNA: TGTGCCAGCAGTCGTGGGGCTAATGAAAAACTGTTTTTT; size: .; V: TRBV2; J: TRBJ1-4; D: .
CDR3: CASIGIGTGGHHHYGYTF; DNA: TGTGCCAGCATTGGAATCGGGACAGGGGGACATCACCACTATGGCTACACCTTC; size: .; V: TRBV2; J: TRBJ1-2; D: TRBD1
CDR3: CASSRDRANSPLHF; DNA: TGTGCCAGCAGCCGGGACAGGGCTAATTCACCCCTCCACTTT; size: few; V: TRBV3-1/TRBV3-2; J: TRBJ1-6; D: TRBD1
CDR3: CASGAGGTGELFF; DNA: TGTGCCAGCGGGGCCGGGGGCACCGGGGAGCTGTTTTTT; size: .; V: TRBV7-9; J: TRBJ2-2; D: .
CDR3: CASSAQVLNTGELFF; DNA: TGTGCCAGCAGCGCTCAGGTTCTTAACACCGGGGAGCTGTTTTTT; size: .; V: TRBV9; J: TRBJ2-2; D: .
CDR3: CASSVGRDGETQYF; DNA: TGTGCCAGCAGCGTAGGACGGGATGGAGAGACCCAGTACTTC; size: .; V: TRBV9; J: TRBJ2-5; D: .
CDR3: CASSGTGTYEQYF; DNA: TGCGCCAGCAGCGGCACAGGAACCTACGAGCAGTACTTC; size: .; V: TRBV4-1; J: TRBJ2-7; D: .
CDR3: CSARDRGSAFF; DNA: TGCAGTGCAAGGGACAGGGGCTCGGCTTTCTTT; size: .; V: TRBV20-1; J: TRBJ1-1; D: TRBD1
CDR3: CASSPPTGGGYNEQFF; DNA: TGTGCCAGCTCACCACCTACGGGAGGGGGTTACAATGAGCAGTTCTTC; size: .; V: TRBV18; J: TRBJ2-1; D: TRBD2
CDR3: CSVKLQGTGELFF; DNA: TGCAGCGTTAAATTACAGGGGACCGGGGAGCTGTTTTTT; size: .; V: TRBV29-1; J: TRBJ2-2; D: TRBD1
CDR3: CASSAAERGYEQYF; DNA: TGTGCCAGTAGTGCAGCGGAGAGGGGCTACGAGCAGTACTTC; size: .; V: TRBV19; J: TRBJ2-7; D: .
CDR3: CASSQGGPNSPLHF; DNA: TGTGCCAGCAGCCAAGGGGGCCCTAATTCACCCCTCCACTTT; size: .; V: TRBV7-3; J: TRBJ1-6; D: TRBD1
CDR3: CSVRGELVNTQYF; DNA: TGCAGCGTGAGGGGGGAACTAGTAAATACGCAGTATTTT; size: .; V: TRBV29-1; J: TRBJ2-3; D: .
CDR3: CASSQPTSGSGETQYF; DNA: TGTGCCAGCAGCCAACCGACTAGCGGGAGTGGGGAGACCCAGTACTTC; size: .; V: TRBV3-1/TRBV3-2; J: TRBJ2-5; D: TRBD2
CDR3: CASSPIHLGAETQYF; DNA: TGTGCCAGCTCACCAATTCATTTGGGGGCGGAGACCCAGTACTTC; size: .; V: TRBV18; J: TRBJ2-5; D: .
CDR3: CASSLGGGTYEQYF; DNA: TGTGCCAGCAGCTTAGGTGGCGGGACCTACGAGCAGTACTTC; size: .; V: TRBV11-3; J: TRBJ2-7; D: .
CDR3: CASSPTRSGNTIYF; DNA: TGTGCCAGCAGTCCCACGAGGTCTGGAAACACCATATATTTT; size: .; V: TRBV28; J: TRBJ1-3; D: .